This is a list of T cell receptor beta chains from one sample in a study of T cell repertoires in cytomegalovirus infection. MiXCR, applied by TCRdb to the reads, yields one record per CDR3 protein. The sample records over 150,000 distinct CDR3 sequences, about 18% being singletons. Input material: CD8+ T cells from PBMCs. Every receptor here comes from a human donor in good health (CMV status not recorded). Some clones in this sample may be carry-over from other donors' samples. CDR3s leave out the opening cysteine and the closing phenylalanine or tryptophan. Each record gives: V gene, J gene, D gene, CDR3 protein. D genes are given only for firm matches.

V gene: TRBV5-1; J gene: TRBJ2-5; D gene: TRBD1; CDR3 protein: ASSFEGAGQETQY
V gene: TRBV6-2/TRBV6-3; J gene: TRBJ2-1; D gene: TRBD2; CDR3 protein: ASTELGLAGINNEQF
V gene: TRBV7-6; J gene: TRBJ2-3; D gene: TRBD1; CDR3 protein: ASSSSKGANTQY
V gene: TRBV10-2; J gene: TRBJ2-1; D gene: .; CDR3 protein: ASSVLVNEQF
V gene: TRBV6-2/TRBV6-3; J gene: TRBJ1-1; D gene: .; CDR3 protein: ASSLTGTGVTEAF
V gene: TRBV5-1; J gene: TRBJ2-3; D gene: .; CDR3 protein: ASSLEDSAADTQY
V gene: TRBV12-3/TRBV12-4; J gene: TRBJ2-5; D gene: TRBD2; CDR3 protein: ASTPSGQETQY
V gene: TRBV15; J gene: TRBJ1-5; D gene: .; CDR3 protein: ATTRTVNQPQH
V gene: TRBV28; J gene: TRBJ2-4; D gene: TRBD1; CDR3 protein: ASREDRGRTTKNIQY
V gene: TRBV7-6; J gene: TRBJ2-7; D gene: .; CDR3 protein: ASSLEISRDYEQY
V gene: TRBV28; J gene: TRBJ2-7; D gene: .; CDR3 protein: ASQTGFAYEQY
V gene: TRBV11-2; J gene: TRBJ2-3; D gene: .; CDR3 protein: ASSAVGGTDTQY
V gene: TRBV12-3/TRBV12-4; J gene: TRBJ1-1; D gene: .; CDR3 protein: ASSFRGVTEAF
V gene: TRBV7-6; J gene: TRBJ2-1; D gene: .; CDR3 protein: ASSFRIHNEQF
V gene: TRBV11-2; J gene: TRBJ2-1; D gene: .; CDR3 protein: ASSPNDPYSYNEQF
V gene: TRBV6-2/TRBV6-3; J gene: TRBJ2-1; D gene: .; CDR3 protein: ASSYTSSSYNEQF
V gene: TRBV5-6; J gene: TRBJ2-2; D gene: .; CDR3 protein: ASSLFRGTGELF
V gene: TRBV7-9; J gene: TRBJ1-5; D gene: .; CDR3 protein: ASSSGSLNQPQH
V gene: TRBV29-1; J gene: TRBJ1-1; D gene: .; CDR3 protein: SVDFPVEAF
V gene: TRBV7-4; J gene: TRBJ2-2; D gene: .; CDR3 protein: ASSISAGELF
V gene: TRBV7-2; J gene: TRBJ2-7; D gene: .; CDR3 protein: ASSYLTTEGYEQY
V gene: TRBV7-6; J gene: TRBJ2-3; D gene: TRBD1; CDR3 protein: ASSWTGEDTQY
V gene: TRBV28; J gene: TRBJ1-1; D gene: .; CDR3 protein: ATRDRGVTEAF
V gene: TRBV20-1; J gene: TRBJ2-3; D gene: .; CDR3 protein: SAAGLRGGVYTDTQY
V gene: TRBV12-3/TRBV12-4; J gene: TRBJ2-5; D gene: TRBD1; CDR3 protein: ASSGTGVRETQY
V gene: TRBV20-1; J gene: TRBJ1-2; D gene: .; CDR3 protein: SARDSEGNGYT
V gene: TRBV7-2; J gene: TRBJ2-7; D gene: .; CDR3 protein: ASSSTRDPYEQY
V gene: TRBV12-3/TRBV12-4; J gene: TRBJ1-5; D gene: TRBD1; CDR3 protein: ASSLAGTGERPQH
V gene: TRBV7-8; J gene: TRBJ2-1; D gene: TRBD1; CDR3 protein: ASSYPGTGDNEQF
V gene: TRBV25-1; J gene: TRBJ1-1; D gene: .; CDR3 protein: ASSPSGPKAF
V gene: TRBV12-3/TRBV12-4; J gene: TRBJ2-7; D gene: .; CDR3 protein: ASSLGPYYEQY
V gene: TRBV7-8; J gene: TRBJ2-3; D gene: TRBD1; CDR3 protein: ASSQRTGSTDTQY
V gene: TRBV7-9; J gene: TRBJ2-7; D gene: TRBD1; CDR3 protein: ASSQNRGPYEQY
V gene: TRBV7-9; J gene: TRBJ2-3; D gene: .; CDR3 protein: ASSLGTDTQY
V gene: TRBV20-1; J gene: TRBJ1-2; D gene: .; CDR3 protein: SVPGPSYGYT
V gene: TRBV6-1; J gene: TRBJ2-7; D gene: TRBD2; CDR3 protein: ASSFSGGAYEQY
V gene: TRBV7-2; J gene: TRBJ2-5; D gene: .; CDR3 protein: ASSFRGRGPIGETQY
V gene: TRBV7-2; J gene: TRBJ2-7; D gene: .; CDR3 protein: ASSLGPEYEQY
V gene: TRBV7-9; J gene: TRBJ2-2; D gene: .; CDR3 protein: ASSFTIQNTGELF